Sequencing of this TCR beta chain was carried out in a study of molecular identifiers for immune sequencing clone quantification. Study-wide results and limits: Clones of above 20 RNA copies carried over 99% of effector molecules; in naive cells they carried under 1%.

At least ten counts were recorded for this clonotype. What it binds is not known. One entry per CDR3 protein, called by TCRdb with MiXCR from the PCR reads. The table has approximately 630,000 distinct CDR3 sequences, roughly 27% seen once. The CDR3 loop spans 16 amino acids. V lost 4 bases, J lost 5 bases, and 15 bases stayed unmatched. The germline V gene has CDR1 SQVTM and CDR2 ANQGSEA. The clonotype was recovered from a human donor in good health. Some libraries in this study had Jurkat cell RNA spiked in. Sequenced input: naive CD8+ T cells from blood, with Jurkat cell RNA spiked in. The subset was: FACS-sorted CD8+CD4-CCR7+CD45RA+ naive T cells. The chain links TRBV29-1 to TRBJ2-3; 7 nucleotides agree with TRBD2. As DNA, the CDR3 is TGCAGCGTTGTAGGACTAGGGGCCCGGATCCAAGATACGCAGTATTTT. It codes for CSVVGLGARIQDTQYF.